Given below is one TCR beta chain in context. This clonotype has more than one count but fewer than ten. The antigen this receptor binds is unknown. No clone much larger than this one lies a single base away; base qualities are absent. CDR3 length: 13 amino acids, cysteine to phenylalanine. Only the CDR3 DNA is retained, 39 bases long and in frame from the first base. Per the germline V gene, SGHAT is the CDR1 and FQNNGV is the CDR2. At the junction V is shortened by 0 bases and J by 7 bases, with 10 bases in between. This sample was taken from a study of identical twins (dated by TCRdb to 2016 to 2017). As for the study more broadly: The study deep-sequenced TCR alpha and beta repertoires from monozygotic twins, unrelated adults of various ages and cord blood to test whether fetal clonotypes persist. Replicate twin experiments were performed at different times using different library preparation protocols to rule out contamination. Here is what the overall study found, with its caveats: Zero-insertion analyses could be partly confounded by invariant T cells such as MAIT and iNKT, although diverse VJ usage argued against such confounding for most clonotypes. Compared with coincidental sharing between unrelated individuals, an excess of low generation-probability sequences was observed among out-of-frame TCR alpha sequences shared between twins. Fewer insertions were carried by abundant cord blood beta clonotypes; a weaker similar trend was observed in young adult naive repertoires, while no such trend was observed in memory repertoires. A weaker excess of twin sharing was found in beta out-of-frame sequences because the signal-to-noise ratio was lowered by fewer shared sequences. Because the same donors could not be followed over many years, the conclusions depended on cross-sectional statistical analysis. In monozygotic twins, out-of-frame TCR alpha sharing was systematically underestimated by recombination models, although the models agreed with sharing between unrelated individuals.

Only healthy Caucasian donors were included. Miltenyi CD45RO+ enrichment and human naive T-cell isolation kits were used to isolate memory (CD45RO+) and naive T cells from PBMC. To prepare the library, 5' RACE was applied. Sequencing used an Illumina HiSeq 2000. A universal primer binding site was added through template switching, and the final cDNA carried a unique molecular identifier so that TCR cDNA molecules could be counted accurately. Specific primers in the conserved constant-segment region were used to synthesize first-strand cDNA for TCR alpha and beta chains. To control for contamination, every cDNA library was double barcoded, receiving both a SMART-Mk sample barcode and Illumina barcodes. TruSeq adapter sequences, together with Illumina sample barcodes, were added in two successive PCR steps. Sequencing of the TCR alpha and beta cDNA libraries was done on the Illumina HiSeq platform using custom primers. The authors' pipeline ran thus. MiGEC processed the raw reads to extract unique molecular identifiers, while MiXCR was used to determine the CDR3 positions. Recombination models were inferred per individual with the repgenHMM and IGoR tools using an EM algorithm. Shared clonotypes were analyzed with the tcR package in R, and sharing was normalized by the product of cloneset sizes. To study raw recombination free of thymic and clonal selection effects, out-of-frame nonproductive sequences were analyzed. TCRdb trimmed public reads at Q25 via fastp, called clones via MiXCR and kept in-frame beta chains. Rows matching on CDR3 protein sequence are summarized as one entry with the most common DNA and genes. TCRdb's processing, not the study's, gives the V and J calls here. The sample profile shows fewer than 250,000 distinct CDR3 sequences; around a tenth of them were found once. 5.1% of the sample rests with the top ten.

Sequences were obtained from memory (CD45RO+) T cells sorted from blood. What this sample's cell subset or site label stands for: CD45RO+ enriched T cells. The origin of this receptor is a woman aged 18-29 years in good health. Here the chain combines TRBV11-2 and TRBJ2-7, with the D gene uncertain. The base sequence is TGTGCCAGCAGCTTAGACCCTCCCGGGGAGCAGTACTTC. Its product reads: CASSLDPPGEQYF.